This TCR beta chain emerged from a study of blood T cells in healthy people across ages. Alongside a J-beta primer mix, a sample-barcoded 5' primer served in a second PCR lasting roughly 6 to 11 cycles. One entry per CDR3 protein results from TCRdb running MiXCR on the 5' RACE reads. The sample carries about 2 million distinct CDR3 sequences, approximately 50% recorded once. CDR3 length: 14 residues. The V end lost 0 bases, the J end lost 5 bases, and 11 bases lay between the germline ends. Germline V gene data show CDR1 as SGDLS and CDR2 as YYNGEE. Material: blood. The sequence was collected from a woman in her forties in good health. The chain combines TRBV9 with TRBJ2-5; D call uncertain. CDR3 in DNA: TGTGCCAGCAGCGTAGCTCGCGAAGGGGAGACCCAGTACTTC. Translated, it gives CASSVAREGETQYF.